The T cell receptor (beta chain) under discussion was sequenced for a study of regulatory T cells in long-lasting Graves disease. CDR3-region Arm-PCR and iRepertoire HTBI primers produced the TCR beta libraries. TCRdb passed the multiplex PCR reads through MiXCR, listing each CDR3 protein once. The sample lists about 310,000 distinct CDR3 sequences, 20% to 25% occurring once. Ten or more counts support this clonotype. Sample time point: persistent/refractory GD, antithyroid drugs over 5 years with positive TRAb. Extracted PBMC RNA gave rise to the TCR library. The sample here was peripheral blood mononuclear cells (PBMCs), taken when the disease was refractory, from a patient treated with antithyroid drugs. The TCR sequence derives from a female donor with Graves disease.

The CDR3 reads CATSTQRGVGYTF. The CDR3 nucleotides read TGTGCCACCAGCACCCAGAGAGGGGTTGGCTACACCTTC. The genes are TRBV15 and TRBJ1-2; perhaps TRBD1 as D (5 bases). The germline V gene has CDR1 LNHNV and CDR2 YYDKDF (reference sequence). The V end lost 4 bases, the J end lost 7 bases, and 13 bases lay between the germline ends. CDR3 length: 13 residues.